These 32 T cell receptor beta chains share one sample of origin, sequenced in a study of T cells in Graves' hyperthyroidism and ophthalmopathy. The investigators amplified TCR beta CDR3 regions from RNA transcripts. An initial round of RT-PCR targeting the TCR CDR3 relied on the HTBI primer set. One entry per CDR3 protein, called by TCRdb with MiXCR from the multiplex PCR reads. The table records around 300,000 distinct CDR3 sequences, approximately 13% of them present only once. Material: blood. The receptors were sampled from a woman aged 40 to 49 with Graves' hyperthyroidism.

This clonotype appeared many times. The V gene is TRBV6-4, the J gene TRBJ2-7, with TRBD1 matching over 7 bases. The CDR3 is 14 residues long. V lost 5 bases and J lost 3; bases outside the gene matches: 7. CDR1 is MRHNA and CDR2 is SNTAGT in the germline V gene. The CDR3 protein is CASSIGGAGYEQYF. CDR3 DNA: TGTGCCAGCAGTATAGGGGGCGCAGGCTACGAGCAGTACTTC.

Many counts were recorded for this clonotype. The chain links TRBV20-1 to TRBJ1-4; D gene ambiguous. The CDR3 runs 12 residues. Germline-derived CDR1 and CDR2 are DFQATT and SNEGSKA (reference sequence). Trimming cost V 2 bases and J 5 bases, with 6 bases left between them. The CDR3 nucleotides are TGCAGTGCTAGAATAGTAAATGAAAAACTGTTTTTT. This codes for CSARIVNEKLFF.

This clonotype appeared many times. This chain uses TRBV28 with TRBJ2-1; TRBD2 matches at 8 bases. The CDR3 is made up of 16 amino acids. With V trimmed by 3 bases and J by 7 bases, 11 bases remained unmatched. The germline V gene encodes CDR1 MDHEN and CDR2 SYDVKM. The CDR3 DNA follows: TGTGCCAGCAGTTTTACCGGGACTAGTGTCTATAATGAGCAGTTCTTC. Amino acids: CASSFTGTSVYNEQFF.

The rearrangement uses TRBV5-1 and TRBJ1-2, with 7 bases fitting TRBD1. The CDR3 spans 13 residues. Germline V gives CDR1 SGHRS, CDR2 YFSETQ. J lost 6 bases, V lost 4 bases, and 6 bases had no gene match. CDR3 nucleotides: TGCGCCAGCAGCCCAGGGACAGCCCATGGCTACACCTTC. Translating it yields CASSPGTAHGYTF.

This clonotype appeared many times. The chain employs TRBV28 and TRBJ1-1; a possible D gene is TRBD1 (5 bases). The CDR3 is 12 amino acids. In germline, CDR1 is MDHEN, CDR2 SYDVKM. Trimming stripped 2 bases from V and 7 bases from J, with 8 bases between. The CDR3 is CASSLGAGEAFF. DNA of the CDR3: TGTGCCAGCAGTTTAGGGGCCGGTGAAGCTTTCTTT.

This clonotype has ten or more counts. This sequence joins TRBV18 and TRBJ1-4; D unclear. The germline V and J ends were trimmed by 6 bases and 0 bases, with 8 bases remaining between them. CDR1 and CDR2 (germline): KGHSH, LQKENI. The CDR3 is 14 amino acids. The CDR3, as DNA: TGTGCCAGCTCCTCGTTTGCAACTAATGAAAAACTGTTTTTT. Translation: CASSSFATNEKLFF.

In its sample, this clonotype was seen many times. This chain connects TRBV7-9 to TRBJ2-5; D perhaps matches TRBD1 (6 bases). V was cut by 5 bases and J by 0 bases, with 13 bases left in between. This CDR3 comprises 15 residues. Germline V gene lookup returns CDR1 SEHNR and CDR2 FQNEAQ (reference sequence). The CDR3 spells CASSPRGKDQETQYF. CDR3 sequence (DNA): TGTGCCAGCAGCCCGAGGGGGAAGGACCAAGAGACCCAGTACTTC.

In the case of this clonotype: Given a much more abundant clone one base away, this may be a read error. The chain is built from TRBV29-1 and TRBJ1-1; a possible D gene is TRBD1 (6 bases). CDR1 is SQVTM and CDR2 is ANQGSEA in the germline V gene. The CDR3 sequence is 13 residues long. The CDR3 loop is CSGKDRVNTDAFF. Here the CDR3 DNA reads TGCAGCGGTAAGGACAGAGTGAACACTGACGCTTTCTTT.

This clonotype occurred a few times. The CDR3 sequence is CASRSRLGQDTQYF. In nucleotides, the CDR3 is TGTGCCAGCAGATCCAGGTTGGGTCAAGATACGCAGTATTTT. This chain joins TRBV6-2 or TRBV6-3 and TRBJ2-3; D is uncertain. Germline lookup yields CDR1 MNHEY and CDR2 SVGEGT. The CDR3 contains 14 residues. V lost 6 bases and J lost 5, with 15 bases in between.

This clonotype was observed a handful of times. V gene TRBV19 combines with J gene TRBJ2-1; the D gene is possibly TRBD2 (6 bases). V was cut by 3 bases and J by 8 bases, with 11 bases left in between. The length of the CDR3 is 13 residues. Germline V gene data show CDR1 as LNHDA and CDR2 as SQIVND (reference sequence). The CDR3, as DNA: TGTGCCAGTAGTATTGGTTCGGGGGATGAGCAGTTCTTC. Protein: CASSIGSGDEQFF.

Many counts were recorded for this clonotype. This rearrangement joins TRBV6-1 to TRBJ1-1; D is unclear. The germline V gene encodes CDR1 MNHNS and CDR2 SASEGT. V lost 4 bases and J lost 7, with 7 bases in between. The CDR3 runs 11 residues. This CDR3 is CASSGLGEAFF. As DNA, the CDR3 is TGTGCCAGCAGTGGACTAGGTGAAGCTTTCTTT.

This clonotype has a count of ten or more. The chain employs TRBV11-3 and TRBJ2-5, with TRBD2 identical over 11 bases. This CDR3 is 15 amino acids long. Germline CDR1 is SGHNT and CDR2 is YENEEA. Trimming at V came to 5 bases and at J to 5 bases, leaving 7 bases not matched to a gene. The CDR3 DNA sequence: TGTGCCAGCAGCGCCGGGACTAGCGGATCCGAGACCCAGTACTTC. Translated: CASSAGTSGSETQYF.

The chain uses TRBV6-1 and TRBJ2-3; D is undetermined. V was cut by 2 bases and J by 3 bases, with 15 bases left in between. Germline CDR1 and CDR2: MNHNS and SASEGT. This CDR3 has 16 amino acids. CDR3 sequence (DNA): TGTGCCAGCAGTGAAATTGGCCTGAGACTGACAGATACGCAGTATTTT. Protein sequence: CASSEIGLRLTDTQYF.

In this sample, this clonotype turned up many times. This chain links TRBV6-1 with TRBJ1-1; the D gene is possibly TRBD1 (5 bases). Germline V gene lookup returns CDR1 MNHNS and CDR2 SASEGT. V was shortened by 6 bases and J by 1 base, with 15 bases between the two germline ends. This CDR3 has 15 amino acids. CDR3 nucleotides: TGTGCCAGCAGAAATACTATGGGGGAGAACACTGAAGCTTTCTTT. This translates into CASRNTMGENTEAFF.

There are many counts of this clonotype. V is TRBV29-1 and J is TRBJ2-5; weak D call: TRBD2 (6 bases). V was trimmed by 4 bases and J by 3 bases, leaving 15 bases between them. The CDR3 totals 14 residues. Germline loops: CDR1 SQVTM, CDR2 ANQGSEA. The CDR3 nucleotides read TGCAGCGTTGTGGGCAGGGAGGTAGAAGAGACCCAGTACTTC. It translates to CSVVGREVEETQYF.

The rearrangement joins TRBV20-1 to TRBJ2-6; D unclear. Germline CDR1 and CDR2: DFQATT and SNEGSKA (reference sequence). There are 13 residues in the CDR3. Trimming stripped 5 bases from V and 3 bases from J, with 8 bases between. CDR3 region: CSAAQSGANVLTF. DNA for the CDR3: TGCAGTGCTGCACAGAGTGGGGCCAACGTCCTGACTTTC.

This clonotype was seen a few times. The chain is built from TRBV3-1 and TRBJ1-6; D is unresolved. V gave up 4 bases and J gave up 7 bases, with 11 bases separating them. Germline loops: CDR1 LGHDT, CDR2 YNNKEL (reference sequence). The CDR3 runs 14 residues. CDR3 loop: CASSLSLGNSPLHF. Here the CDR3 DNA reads TGTGCCAGCAGCCTCTCCCTCGGGAATTCACCCCTCCACTTT.

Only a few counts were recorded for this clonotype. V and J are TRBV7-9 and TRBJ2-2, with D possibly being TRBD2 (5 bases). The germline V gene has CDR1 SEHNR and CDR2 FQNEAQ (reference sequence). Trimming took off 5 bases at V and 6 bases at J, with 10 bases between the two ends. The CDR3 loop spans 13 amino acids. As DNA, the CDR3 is TGTGCCAGCAGCGTTCTTAGCGCCGGGGAGCTGTTTTTT. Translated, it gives CASSVLSAGELFF.

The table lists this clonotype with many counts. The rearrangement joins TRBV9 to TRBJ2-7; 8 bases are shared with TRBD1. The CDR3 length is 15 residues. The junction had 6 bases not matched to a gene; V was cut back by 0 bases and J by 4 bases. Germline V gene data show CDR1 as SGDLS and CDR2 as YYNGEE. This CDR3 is CASSVGDRGWYEQYF. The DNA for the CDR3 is TGTGCCAGCAGCGTAGGAGACAGGGGTTGGTACGAGCAGTACTTC.

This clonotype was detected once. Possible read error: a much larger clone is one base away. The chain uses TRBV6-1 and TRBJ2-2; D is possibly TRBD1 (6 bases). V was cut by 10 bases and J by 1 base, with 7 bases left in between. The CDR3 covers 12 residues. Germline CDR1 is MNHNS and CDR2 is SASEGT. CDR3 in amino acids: CAIRGNTGELFF. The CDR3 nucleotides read TGTGCCATCAGGGGGAACACCGGGGAGCTGTTTTTT.

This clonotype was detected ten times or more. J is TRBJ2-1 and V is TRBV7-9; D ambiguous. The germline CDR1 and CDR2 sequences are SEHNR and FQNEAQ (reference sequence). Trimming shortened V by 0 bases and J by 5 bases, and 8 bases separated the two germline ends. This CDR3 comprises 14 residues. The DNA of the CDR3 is TGTGCCAGCAGCTTAGCCCTCCAAAACAATGAGCAGTTCTTC. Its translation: CASSLALQNNEQFF.

This CDR3 is CASGGTSGFTGELFF. In nucleotides, the CDR3 is TGTGCCAGCGGGGGGACTAGCGGATTCACCGGGGAGCTGTTTTTT. The rearrangement joins TRBV6-1 to TRBJ2-2; 11 bases align to TRBD2. Germline V gives CDR1 MNHNS, CDR2 SASEGT. The CDR3 has 15 residues. The V gene end was trimmed by 8 bases and the J gene end by 4 bases; junction bases not matched to a gene: 6.

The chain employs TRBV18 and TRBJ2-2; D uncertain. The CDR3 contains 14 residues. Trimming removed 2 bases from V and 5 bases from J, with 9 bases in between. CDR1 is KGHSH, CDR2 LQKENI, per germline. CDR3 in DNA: TGTGCCAGCTCACCAAACCTATCGACCGGGGAGCTGTTTTTT. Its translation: CASSPNLSTGELFF.

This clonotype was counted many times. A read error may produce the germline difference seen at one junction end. In DNA, the CDR3 is TGTGCCAGCAGGGAAGGGGGGACCGGGGAGCTGTTTTTT. Translation: CASREGGTGELFF. The chain is built from TRBV6-1 and TRBJ2-2; tentatively, D is TRBD1 or TRBD2 (6 bases each). The CDR3 length is 13 residues. Germline assignment: CDR1 MNHNS and CDR2 SASEGT.

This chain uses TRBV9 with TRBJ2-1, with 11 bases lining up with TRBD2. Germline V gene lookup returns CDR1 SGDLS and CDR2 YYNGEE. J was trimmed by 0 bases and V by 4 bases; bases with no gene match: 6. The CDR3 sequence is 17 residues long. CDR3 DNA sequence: TGTGCCAGCAGCACCCGACTAGCGGGGACCTCCTACAATGAGCAGTTCTTC. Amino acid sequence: CASSTRLAGTSYNEQFF.

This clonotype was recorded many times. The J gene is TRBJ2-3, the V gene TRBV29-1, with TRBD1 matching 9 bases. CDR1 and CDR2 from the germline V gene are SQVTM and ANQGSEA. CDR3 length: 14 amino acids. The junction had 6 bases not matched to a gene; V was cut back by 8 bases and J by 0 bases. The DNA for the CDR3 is TGCAGCATCCGACAGGGGGGAAGCACAGATACGCAGTATTTT. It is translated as CSIRQGGSTDTQYF.

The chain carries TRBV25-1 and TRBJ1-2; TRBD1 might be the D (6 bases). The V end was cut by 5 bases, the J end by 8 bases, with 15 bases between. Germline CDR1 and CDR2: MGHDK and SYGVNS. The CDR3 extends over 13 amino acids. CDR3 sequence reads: CASSRPGRGGYTF. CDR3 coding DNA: TGTGCCAGCAGTCGCCCTGGGAGGGGGGGCTACACCTTC.

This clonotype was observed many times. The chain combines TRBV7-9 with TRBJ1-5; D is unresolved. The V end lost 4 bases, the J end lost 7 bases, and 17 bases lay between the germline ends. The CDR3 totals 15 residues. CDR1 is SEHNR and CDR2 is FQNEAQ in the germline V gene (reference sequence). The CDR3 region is CASSSYSDIPQPQHF. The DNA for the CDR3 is TGTGCCAGCAGCTCCTACTCGGATATTCCCCAGCCCCAGCATTTT.

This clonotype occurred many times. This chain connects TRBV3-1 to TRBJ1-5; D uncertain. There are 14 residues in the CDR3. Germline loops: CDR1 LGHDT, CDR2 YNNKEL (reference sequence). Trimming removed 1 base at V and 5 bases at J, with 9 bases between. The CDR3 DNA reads TGTGCCAGCAGCCAAGGACATGGGGATCAGCCCCAGCATTTT. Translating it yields CASSQGHGDQPQHF.

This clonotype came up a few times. In nucleotides, the CDR3 is TGTGCCACCAGGCCACGGGAGGGGACGTACAATGAGCAGTTCTTC. Amino acid sequence: CATRPREGTYNEQFF. The chain couples TRBV24-1 to TRBJ2-1; TRBD2 matches 8 bases. The V gene's germline CDR1 is KGHDR and CDR2 SFDVKD. The CDR3 extends over 15 amino acids. The V gene end was trimmed by 7 bases and the J gene end by 4 bases; junction bases not matched to a gene: 8.

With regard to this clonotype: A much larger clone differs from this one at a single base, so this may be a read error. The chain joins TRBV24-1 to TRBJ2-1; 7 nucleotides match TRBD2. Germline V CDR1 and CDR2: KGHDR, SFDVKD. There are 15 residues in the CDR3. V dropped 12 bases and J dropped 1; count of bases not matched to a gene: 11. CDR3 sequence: CAANSASGSYNEQFF. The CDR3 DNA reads TGTGCCGCCAACTCGGCTAGCGGTTCCTACAATGAGCAGTTCTTC.

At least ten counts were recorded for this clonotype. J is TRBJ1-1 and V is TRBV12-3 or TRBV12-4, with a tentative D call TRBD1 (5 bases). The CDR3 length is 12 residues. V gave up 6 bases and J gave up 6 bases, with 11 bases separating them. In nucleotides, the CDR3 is TGTGCCAGCAGACTAAGGGGAGCTGAAGCTTTCTTT. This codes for CASRLRGAEAFF.